These T cell receptor beta chains were read from a single sample in a study of blood T cell repertoires in COVID-19. The repertoire was sequenced with immunoSEQ multiplex PCR; TCRdb's copy has only in-frame clones and lacks some. The sample contains more than 200,000 clones, approximately 86% of which appear only once. Material for sequencing was peripheral blood. The origin of the receptors is a man under 40 with active or convalescent COVID-19. The CDR3 runs from the conserved cysteine through the conserved F or W. D genes are given only for firm matches. Clone size appears in some rows only: once, few, many, or a class for an expanded clone.

j_gene: TRBJ2-1
v_gene: TRBV20-1
abundance: -
d_gene: -
len: 11
CDR3aa: CSAVRRAEQFF
CDR3nt: TGCAGTGCGGTCCGGAGAGCTGAGCAGTTCTTC

j_gene: TRBJ2-5
v_gene: TRBV4-1
abundance: -
d_gene: -
len: 15
CDR3aa: CASSSKLEYQETQYF
CDR3nt: TGCGCCAGCAGCTCTAAGCTGGAGTACCAAGAGACCCAGTACTTC

j_gene: TRBJ1-5
v_gene: TRBV19
abundance: -
d_gene: -
len: 12
CDR3aa: CASSIPPQPQHF
CDR3nt: TGTGCCAGTAGTATCCCTCCCCAGCCCCAGCATTTT

j_gene: TRBJ2-3
v_gene: TRBV15
abundance: -
d_gene: -
len: 13
CDR3aa: CAASRDTGFTQYF
CDR3nt: TGTGCCGCCAGCAGAGATACAGGGTTTACGCAGTATTTT

j_gene: TRBJ2-1
v_gene: TRBV9
abundance: -
d_gene: TRBD2
len: 15
CDR3aa: CASSVEAGVRNEQFF
CDR3nt: TGTGCCAGCAGCGTAGAAGCGGGGGTCCGCAATGAGCAGTTCTTC

j_gene: TRBJ2-1
v_gene: TRBV25-1
abundance: -
d_gene: -
len: 13
CDR3aa: CASILGGNNEQFF
CDR3nt: TGTGCCAGCATCCTCGGGGGTAACAATGAGCAGTTCTTC

j_gene: TRBJ2-7
v_gene: TRBV11-2
abundance: -
d_gene: -
len: 14
CDR3aa: CASSLVGGIYEQYF
CDR3nt: TGTGCCAGCAGCTTAGTAGGAGGAATCTACGAGCAGTACTTC

j_gene: TRBJ2-3
v_gene: TRBV2
abundance: -
d_gene: -
len: 14
CDR3aa: CASSEVAHTDTQYF
CDR3nt: TGTGCCAGCAGTGAGGTAGCTCACACAGATACGCAGTATTTT

j_gene: TRBJ1-3
v_gene: TRBV9
abundance: -
d_gene: -
len: 16
CDR3aa: CASSVEGKEVGNTIYF
CDR3nt: TGTGCCAGCAGCGTAGAGGGCAAGGAGGTCGGAAACACCATATATTTT

j_gene: TRBJ2-5
v_gene: TRBV6-1
abundance: -
d_gene: TRBD2
len: 14
CDR3aa: CASSEVGRAKTQYF
CDR3nt: TGTGCCAGCAGTGAAGTAGGGAGGGCCAAGACCCAGTACTTC

j_gene: TRBJ2-7
v_gene: TRBV27
abundance: -
d_gene: TRBD1
len: 14
CDR3aa: CASSPWDSTYEQYF
CDR3nt: TGTGCCAGCAGTCCCTGGGACAGTACCTACGAGCAGTACTTC

j_gene: TRBJ1-3
v_gene: TRBV10-3
abundance: -
d_gene: TRBD1
len: 16
CDR3aa: CAIGDSSRGSGNTIYF
CDR3nt: TGTGCCATCGGGGACAGCTCTCGGGGCTCTGGAAACACCATATATTTT

j_gene: TRBJ1-5
v_gene: TRBV27
abundance: -
d_gene: -
len: 15
CDR3aa: CASSLSLSVNQPQHF
CDR3nt: TGTGCCAGCAGTTTATCGTTATCAGTGAATCAGCCCCAGCATTTT

j_gene: TRBJ1-2
v_gene: TRBV13
abundance: -
d_gene: -
len: 17
CDR3aa: CASSLGDQGRPGYGYTF
CDR3nt: TGTGCCAGCAGCTTAGGGGACCAGGGGCGGCCCGGCTATGGCTACACCTTC

j_gene: TRBJ2-7
v_gene: TRBV5-6
abundance: -
d_gene: -
len: 17
CDR3aa: CASSLVLRGSASYEQYF
CDR3nt: TGTGCCAGCAGCTTGGTTCTCCGGGGTAGCGCCTCCTACGAGCAGTACTTC

j_gene: TRBJ1-1
v_gene: TRBV7-8
abundance: -
d_gene: -
len: 15
CDR3aa: CASSREGHLNTEAFF
CDR3nt: TGTGCCAGCAGCCGTGAGGGACATTTGAACACTGAAGCTTTCTTT

j_gene: TRBJ2-6
v_gene: TRBV4-1
abundance: -
d_gene: -
len: 17
CDR3aa: CASSQVPGETGANVLTF
CDR3nt: TGCGCCAGCAGCCAAGTTCCAGGGGAGACTGGGGCCAACGTCCTGACTTTC

j_gene: TRBJ2-5
v_gene: TRBV3-1/TRBV3-2
abundance: -
d_gene: TRBD1
len: 15
CDR3aa: CASSQRQGWQETQYF
CDR3nt: TGTGCCAGCAGCCAAAGACAGGGGTGGCAAGAGACCCAGTACTTC

j_gene: TRBJ1-5
v_gene: TRBV7-9
abundance: -
d_gene: -
len: 14
CDR3aa: CASSRNRENQPQHF
CDR3nt: TGTGCCAGCAGCCGAAACAGGGAAAATCAGCCCCAGCATTTT

j_gene: TRBJ2-5
v_gene: TRBV7-9
abundance: -
d_gene: TRBD2
len: 15
CDR3aa: CASSPWGGARETQYF
CDR3nt: TGTGCCAGCAGCCCATGGGGAGGGGCCCGGGAGACCCAGTACTTC

j_gene: TRBJ1-1
v_gene: TRBV5-4
abundance: -
d_gene: -
len: 15
CDR3aa: CASSKNRDLNTEAFF
CDR3nt: TGTGCCAGCAGCAAAAACAGGGACCTGAACACTGAAGCTTTCTTT

j_gene: TRBJ2-1
v_gene: TRBV6-5
abundance: few
d_gene: TRBD2
len: 15
CDR3aa: CASSSGGTPYNEQFF
CDR3nt: TGTGCCAGCAGTTCGGGGGGGACCCCCTACAATGAGCAGTTCTTC

j_gene: TRBJ2-5
v_gene: TRBV5-1
abundance: -
d_gene: TRBD2
len: 13
CDR3aa: CASSLGGGETQYF
CDR3nt: TGCGCCAGCAGCTTAGGCGGGGGAGAGACCCAGTACTTC

j_gene: TRBJ1-5
v_gene: TRBV7-6
abundance: -
d_gene: -
len: 13
CDR3aa: CASSLALAQPQHF
CDR3nt: TGTGCCAGCAGCTTAGCGCTGGCTCAGCCCCAGCATTTT

j_gene: TRBJ2-5
v_gene: TRBV5-4
abundance: -
d_gene: -
len: 14
CDR3aa: CASSYNAEQETQYF
CDR3nt: TGTGCCAGCAGCTATAACGCAGAACAAGAGACCCAGTACTTC

j_gene: TRBJ2-7
v_gene: TRBV2
abundance: -
d_gene: -
len: 17
CDR3aa: CASSEAHPMDRIYEQYF
CDR3nt: TGTGCCAGCAGTGAAGCTCATCCGATGGACAGAATCTACGAGCAGTACTTC

j_gene: TRBJ2-1
v_gene: TRBV11-1
abundance: few
d_gene: TRBD2
len: 15
CDR3aa: CASSLDRGGYNEQFF
CDR3nt: TGTGCCAGCAGCTTAGACCGGGGGGGTTATAATGAGCAGTTCTTC

j_gene: TRBJ1-1
v_gene: TRBV27
abundance: -
d_gene: TRBD1
len: 15
CDR3aa: CASSYTGTGDTEAFF
CDR3nt: TGTGCCAGCAGCTACACCGGGACAGGTGACACTGAAGCTTTCTTT

j_gene: TRBJ1-6
v_gene: TRBV27
abundance: -
d_gene: -
len: 14
CDR3aa: CASCRSGGAGPLHF
CDR3nt: TGTGCCAGCTGTCGCTCTGGGGGCGCGGGACCCCTCCACTTT

j_gene: TRBJ1-2
v_gene: TRBV6-6
abundance: -
d_gene: -
len: 16
CDR3aa: CASSYPSTETNYGYTF
CDR3nt: TGTGCCAGCAGTTACCCGTCGACAGAAACTAACTATGGCTACACCTTC

j_gene: TRBJ2-1
v_gene: TRBV7-2
abundance: -
d_gene: -
len: 17
CDR3aa: CASSEPGGLLSDPEQFF
CDR3nt: TGTGCCAGCAGCGAACCAGGGGGACTTCTATCGGACCCGGAGCAGTTCTTC

j_gene: TRBJ1-5
v_gene: TRBV20-1
abundance: -
d_gene: TRBD1
len: 14
CDR3aa: CSASSGQSNQPQHF
CDR3nt: TGCAGTGCTAGTTCGGGACAGAGCAATCAGCCCCAGCATTTT

j_gene: TRBJ2-7
v_gene: TRBV3-1/TRBV3-2
abundance: -
d_gene: -
len: 14
CDR3aa: CASSQGNREWEQYF
CDR3nt: TGTGCCAGCAGCCAAGGAAACAGGGAATGGGAGCAGTACTTC

j_gene: TRBJ1-4
v_gene: TRBV18
abundance: -
d_gene: -
len: 16
CDR3aa: CASSSLSPAANEKLFF
CDR3nt: TGTGCCAGCTCATCACTATCCCCCGCGGCTAATGAAAAACTGTTTTTT

j_gene: TRBJ2-3
v_gene: TRBV7-8
abundance: few
d_gene: TRBD2
len: 16
CDR3aa: CASIPFGRGRLDTQYF
CDR3nt: TGTGCCAGCATCCCCTTTGGGCGGGGGAGGTTAGATACGCAGTATTTT

j_gene: TRBJ1-3
v_gene: TRBV4-1
abundance: once
d_gene: TRBD1
len: 15
CDR3aa: CASSQGQGHENTIYF
CDR3nt: TGCGCCAGCAGCCAAGGACAGGGGCACGAAAACACCATATATTTT

j_gene: TRBJ2-7
v_gene: TRBV3-1/TRBV3-2
abundance: -
d_gene: TRBD2
len: 14
CDR3aa: CASSQTSGVYEQYF
CDR3nt: TGTGCCAGCAGCCAGACTAGCGGGGTCTACGAGCAGTACTTC

j_gene: TRBJ2-3
v_gene: TRBV9
abundance: -
d_gene: TRBD2
len: 17
CDR3aa: CASSVAGLAVAADTQYF
CDR3nt: TGTGCCAGCAGCGTAGCTGGGCTAGCGGTGGCGGCAGATACGCAGTATTTT

j_gene: TRBJ1-2
v_gene: TRBV3-1/TRBV3-2
abundance: -
d_gene: TRBD1
len: 12
CDR3aa: CASRSGGYGYTF
CDR3nt: TGTGCCAGTCGATCAGGGGGCTATGGCTACACCTTC

j_gene: TRBJ2-1
v_gene: TRBV15
abundance: -
d_gene: TRBD1
len: 18
CDR3aa: CATSSTLTGGSSYNEQFF
CDR3nt: TGTGCCACCAGCAGTACGCTAACAGGGGGAAGCTCCTACAATGAGCAGTTCTTC

j_gene: TRBJ2-7
v_gene: TRBV11-2
abundance: -
d_gene: -
len: 16
CDR3aa: CASSPESRGFRNEQYF
CDR3nt: TGTGCCAGCAGCCCCGAAAGCAGGGGATTCAGGAACGAGCAGTACTTC

j_gene: TRBJ1-2
v_gene: TRBV5-6
abundance: few
d_gene: -
len: 14
CDR3aa: CASSLEGRAYGYTF
CDR3nt: TGTGCCAGCAGCTTGGAGGGCAGGGCTTATGGCTACACCTTC

j_gene: TRBJ1-6
v_gene: TRBV5-8
abundance: -
d_gene: TRBD1
len: 17
CDR3aa: CASSLGDRGLYNSPLHF
CDR3nt: TGTGCCAGCAGCTTGGGGGACAGGGGCCTCTATAATTCACCCCTCCACTTT

j_gene: TRBJ1-6
v_gene: TRBV11-2
abundance: once
d_gene: -
len: 16
CDR3aa: CASSLVTGRPYSPLHF
CDR3nt: TGTGCCAGCAGCTTAGTCACGGGAAGGCCCTATTCACCCCTCCACTTT

j_gene: TRBJ2-3
v_gene: TRBV5-5
abundance: -
d_gene: TRBD1
len: 15
CDR3aa: CASSFGQGGADTQYF
CDR3nt: TGTGCCAGCAGCTTTGGACAGGGTGGGGCAGATACGCAGTATTTT

j_gene: TRBJ1-5
v_gene: TRBV10-3
abundance: -
d_gene: -
len: 14
CDR3aa: CATSQQGVGQPQHF
CDR3nt: TGTGCCACCTCACAACAGGGAGTGGGGCAGCCCCAGCATTTT

j_gene: TRBJ2-1
v_gene: TRBV7-3
abundance: -
d_gene: -
len: 16
CDR3aa: CASSSGIGGSYNEQFF
CDR3nt: TGTGCCAGCAGCTCCGGTATAGGGGGCTCCTACAATGAGCAGTTCTTC

j_gene: TRBJ2-3
v_gene: TRBV7-6
abundance: -
d_gene: TRBD2
len: 20
CDR3aa: CASSLSALPSGGISTDTQYF
CDR3nt: TGTGCCAGCAGCCTATCGGCCCTACCAAGCGGGGGGATTAGCACAGATACGCAGTATTTT

j_gene: TRBJ1-5
v_gene: TRBV19
abundance: once
d_gene: TRBD1
len: 15
CDR3aa: CASSISGTGNQPQHF
CDR3nt: TGTGCCAGTAGTATTAGCGGGACAGGGAATCAGCCCCAGCATTTT

j_gene: TRBJ2-1
v_gene: TRBV11-2
abundance: -
d_gene: TRBD2
len: 16
CDR3aa: CASSLVVAGVYNEQFF
CDR3nt: TGTGCCAGCAGCTTAGTGGTAGCGGGGGTATACAATGAGCAGTTCTTC

j_gene: TRBJ2-3
v_gene: TRBV6-2/TRBV6-3
abundance: -
d_gene: TRBD2
len: 19
CDR3aa: CASSPLLPRLAASTDTQYF
CDR3nt: TGTGCCAGCAGTCCCCTTCTCCCCCGACTAGCGGCGAGCACAGATACGCAGTATTTT

j_gene: TRBJ2-1
v_gene: TRBV14
abundance: -
d_gene: -
len: 11
CDR3aa: CASRLNNEQFF
CDR3nt: TGTGCCAGCAGATTAAACAATGAGCAGTTCTTC

j_gene: TRBJ1-6
v_gene: TRBV5-1
abundance: -
d_gene: -
len: 16
CDR3aa: CASSLDLSSYNSPLHF
CDR3nt: TGCGCCAGCAGCTTGGATCTGAGCTCCTATAATTCACCCCTCCACTTT

j_gene: TRBJ2-3
v_gene: TRBV11-2
abundance: -
d_gene: -
len: 15
CDR3aa: CASLLGAPSTDTQYF
CDR3nt: TGTGCCAGCTTGCTAGGGGCGCCTAGCACAGATACGCAGTATTTT

j_gene: TRBJ1-6
v_gene: TRBV10-2
abundance: -
d_gene: -
len: 11
CDR3aa: CASSLNSPLHF
CDR3nt: TGCGCCAGCAGCCTCAATTCACCCCTCCACTTT